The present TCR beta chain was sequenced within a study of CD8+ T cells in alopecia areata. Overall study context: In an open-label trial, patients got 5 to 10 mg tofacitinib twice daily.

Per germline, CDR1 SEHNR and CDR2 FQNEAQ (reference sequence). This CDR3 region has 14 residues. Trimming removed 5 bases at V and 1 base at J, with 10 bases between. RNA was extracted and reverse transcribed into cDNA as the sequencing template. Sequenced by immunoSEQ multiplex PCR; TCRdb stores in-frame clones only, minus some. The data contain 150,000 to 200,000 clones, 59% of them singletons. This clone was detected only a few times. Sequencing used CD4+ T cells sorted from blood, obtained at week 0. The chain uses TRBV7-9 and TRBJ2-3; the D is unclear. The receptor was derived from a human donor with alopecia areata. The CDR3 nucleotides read TGTGCCAGCAGCCCCAAGGACGGCACAGATACGCAGTATTTT. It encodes CASSPKDGTDTQYF.